This T cell receptor beta chain was profiled in a study of metastatic and nonmetastatic thyroid tumors. The overall study: Across peripheral blood and tumor or nodule tissue samples taken from malignant and benign thyroid patients, the repertoires were compared with one another.

Study-level points and caveats: Across blood and tumor, TCR beta diversity in malignant thyroid tumors was reportedly significantly higher than in benign nodules.

In the original processing: The distant-metastasis classifier for papillary thyroid cancer was built from CDR3 differences across clinicopathological groups. TCRdb reanalyzed the PCR reads with MiXCR. Here the V and J calls rest on TCRdb's processing, not on the authors' analysis. This sample yields roughly 20,000 clones, of which 25% to 35% are seen a single time; 13% belongs to the top ten. J was trimmed by 5 bases and V by 3 bases; bases with no gene match: 6. CDR1 is MNHEY and CDR2 is SMNVEV in the germline V gene (reference sequence). The CDR3 contains 17 residues. In regard to this clone: The antigen is unknown.

No patient had received any treatment before thyroid surgery. The chain is built from TRBV27 and TRBJ2-2, with 13 bases identical to TRBD2. This TCR was sampled from a female donor with papillary thyroid cancer or a benign thyroid nodule (not recorded which). Some clones in this sample may be carry-over from other donors' samples. The sample was tumor tissue. This CDR3 is CASSFLRTSGGTGELFF. CDR3 nucleotides: TGTGCCAGCAGTTTTTTGAGGACTAGCGGGGGTACCGGGGAGCTGTTTTTT.